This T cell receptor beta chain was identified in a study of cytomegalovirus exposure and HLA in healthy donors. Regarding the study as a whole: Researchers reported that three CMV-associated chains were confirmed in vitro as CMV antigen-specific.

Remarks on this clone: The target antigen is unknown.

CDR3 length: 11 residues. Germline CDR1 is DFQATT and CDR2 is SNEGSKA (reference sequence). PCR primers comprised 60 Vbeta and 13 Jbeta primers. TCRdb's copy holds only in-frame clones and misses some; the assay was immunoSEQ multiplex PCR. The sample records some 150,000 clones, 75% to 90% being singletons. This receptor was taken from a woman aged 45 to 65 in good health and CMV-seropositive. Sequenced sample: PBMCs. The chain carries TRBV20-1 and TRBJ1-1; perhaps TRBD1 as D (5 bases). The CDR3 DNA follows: TGCAGCGTGACAGAACGGGCTGAAGCTTTCTTT. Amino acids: CSVTERAEAFF.